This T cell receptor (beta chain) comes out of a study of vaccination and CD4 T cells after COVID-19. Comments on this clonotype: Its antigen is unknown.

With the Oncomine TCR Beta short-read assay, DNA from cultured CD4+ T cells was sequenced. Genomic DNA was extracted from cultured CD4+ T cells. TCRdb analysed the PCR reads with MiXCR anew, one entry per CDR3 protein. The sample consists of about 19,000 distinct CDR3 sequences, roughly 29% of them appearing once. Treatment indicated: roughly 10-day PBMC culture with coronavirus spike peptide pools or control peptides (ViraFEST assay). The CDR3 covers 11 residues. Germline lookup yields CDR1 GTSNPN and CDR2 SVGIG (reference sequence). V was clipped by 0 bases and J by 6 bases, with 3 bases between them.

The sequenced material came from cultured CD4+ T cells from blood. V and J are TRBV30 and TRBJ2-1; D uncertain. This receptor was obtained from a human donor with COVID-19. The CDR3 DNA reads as TGTGCCTGGAGTGTTCTCAATGAGCAGTTCTTC. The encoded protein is CAWSVLNEQFF.